The clone carrying this T cell receptor beta chain was picked up a small number of times. Its antigen remains unidentified. The source of the sample is a study of Graves' ophthalmopathy and Graves' hyperthyroidism. Notes on the study in general: A model of 13 signatures distinguished ophthalmopathy from stable hyperthyroidism at roughly 86% sensitivity and 70% to 84% specificity.

The CDR3 has 12 amino acids. Trimming left V 6 bases short and J 4 bases short, with 9 bases between. CDR1 and CDR2 from the germline V gene are SNHLY and FYNNEI. Moderate-to-severe activity, CAS ≥3, NOSPECS ≥4 and a duration under 3 months were seen in donors with ophthalmopathy. Amplification from RNA transcripts yielded the TCR beta CDR3 regions. Investigators did first-round RT-PCR with HTBI primers, then second-round multiplex PCR. Via MiXCR, TCRdb re-called the multiplex PCR reads, giving one row per CDR3 protein. The sample includes 600,000 to 700,000 distinct CDR3 sequences, more than 40% of them seen just once.

The clonotype originates from an adult man with Graves' ophthalmopathy. The V gene is TRBV2, the J gene TRBJ1-1, with D maybe TRBD1 (5 bases). Sequenced input: peripheral blood. CDR3 region: CASRRGATEAFF. The CDR3 bases are TGTGCCAGCAGGAGGGGTGCCACTGAAGCTTTCTTT.